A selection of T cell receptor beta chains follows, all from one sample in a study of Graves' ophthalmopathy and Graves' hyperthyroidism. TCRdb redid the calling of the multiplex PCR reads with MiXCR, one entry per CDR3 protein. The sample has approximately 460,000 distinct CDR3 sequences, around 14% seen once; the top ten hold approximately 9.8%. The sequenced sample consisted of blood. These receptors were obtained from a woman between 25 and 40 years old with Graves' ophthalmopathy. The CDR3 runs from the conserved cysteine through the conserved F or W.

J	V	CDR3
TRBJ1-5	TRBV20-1	CSASRPINQPQHF
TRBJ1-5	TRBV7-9	CASSLDAGGDQPQHF
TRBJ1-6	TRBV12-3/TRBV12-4	CASSFGQGETYNSPLHF
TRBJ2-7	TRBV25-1	CASSEYGGNGAMDEQYF
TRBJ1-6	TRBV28	CASSWLHNSPLHF
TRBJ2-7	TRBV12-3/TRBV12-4	CASSSLAGGSHEQYF
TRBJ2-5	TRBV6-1	CASRGPSEETQYF
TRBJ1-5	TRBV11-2	CASSRGTGTGGNQPQHF
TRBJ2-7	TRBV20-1	CSARVGSYEQYF
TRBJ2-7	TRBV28	CASSAPGTGGYKQYF
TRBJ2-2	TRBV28	CASSLSSANTGELFF
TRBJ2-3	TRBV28	CANHYERVRTDTQYF
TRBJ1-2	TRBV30	CASLRMANYGYTF
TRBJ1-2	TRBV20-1	CSARGSQTLWDYTF
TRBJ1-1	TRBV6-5	CASKTGNTEAFF
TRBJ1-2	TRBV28	CASSPRHYGYTF
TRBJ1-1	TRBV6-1	CASSDWGLMNTEAFF
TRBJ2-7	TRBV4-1	CASSQLQVSYEQYF
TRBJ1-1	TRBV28	CASSLSGLLEAFF
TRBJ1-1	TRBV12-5	CASGPGTVLTEAFF
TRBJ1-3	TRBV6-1	CASSPGRQAFGNTIYF
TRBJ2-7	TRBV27	CASSLRPGTGGAYEQYF
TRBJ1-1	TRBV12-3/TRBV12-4	CASSLGVKTEAFF
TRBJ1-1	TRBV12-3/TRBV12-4	CASSPQLITEAFF
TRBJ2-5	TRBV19	CASSYTYQETQYF
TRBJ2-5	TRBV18	CASSPLGPPSETQYF
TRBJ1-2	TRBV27	CASSLQGGLHGYTF
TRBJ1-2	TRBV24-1	CATSDPDTGNIAYTF
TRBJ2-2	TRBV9	CASSVSAGGPNTGELFF
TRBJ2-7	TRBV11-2	CASTPGGGLYEQYF
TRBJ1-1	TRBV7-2	CASRTGQRNTEAFF
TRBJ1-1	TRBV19	CASSIMRDTEAFF
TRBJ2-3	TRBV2	CASSEQGTDTQYF
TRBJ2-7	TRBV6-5	CASRGGASFYEQYF
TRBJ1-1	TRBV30	CAWSVRETAEAFF
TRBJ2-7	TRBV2	CASRVAGGATYEQYF
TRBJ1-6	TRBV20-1	CSARAGPQINSPLHF
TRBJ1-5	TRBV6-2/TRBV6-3	CAGKRGGQNNQPQHF
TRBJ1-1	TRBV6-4	CASSEDRRNTEAFF
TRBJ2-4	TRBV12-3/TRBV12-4	CASSLQGNIKYF
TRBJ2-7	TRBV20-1	CSASGQLVEQYF
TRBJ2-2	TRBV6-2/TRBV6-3	CASSIWNRVNGELFF
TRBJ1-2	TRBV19	CASSEQGAFYGYTF
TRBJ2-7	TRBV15	CATSREAGGPTYEQYF
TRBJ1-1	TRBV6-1	CASSASGNTEAFF
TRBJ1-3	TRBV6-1	CASSPLRFFSGNTIYF
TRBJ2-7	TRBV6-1	CASSDQARYEQYF
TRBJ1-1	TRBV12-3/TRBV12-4	CASSFRANTEAFF
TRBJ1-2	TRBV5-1	CASSLAIGQGAVNYGYTF
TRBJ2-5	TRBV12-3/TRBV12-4	CASSSQGEGTSGKETQYF
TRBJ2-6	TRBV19	CATLREGARGANVLTF
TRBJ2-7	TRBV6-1	CASSLYWATSTYEQYF
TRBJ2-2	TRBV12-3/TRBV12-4	CASSPRAPSGELFF
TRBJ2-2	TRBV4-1	CASSQAFPAGPTGELFF
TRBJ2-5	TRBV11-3	CASSARRVETQYF
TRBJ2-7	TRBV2	CASSGQGIYEQYF
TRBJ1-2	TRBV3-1	CASSRSRGGYTF
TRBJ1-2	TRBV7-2	CASSIGQGAQITF